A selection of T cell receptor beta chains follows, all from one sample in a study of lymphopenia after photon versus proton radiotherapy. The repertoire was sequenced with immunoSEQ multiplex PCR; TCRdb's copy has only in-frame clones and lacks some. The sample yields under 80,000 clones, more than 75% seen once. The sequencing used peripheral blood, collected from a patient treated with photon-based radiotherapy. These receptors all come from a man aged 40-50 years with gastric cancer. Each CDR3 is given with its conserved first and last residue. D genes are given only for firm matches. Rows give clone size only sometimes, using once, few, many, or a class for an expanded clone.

DNA: TGTGCCAGCAGCTTATATCCTGGGGGAACCTACGAGCAGTACTTC; CDR3: CASSLYPGGTYEQYF; length: 15; D: -; V: TRBV11-3; size: -; J: TRBJ2-7
DNA: TGTGCCAGCGCCAAACCCGGGACAGGGGGGACCGGGGAGCTGTTTTTT; CDR3: CASAKPGTGGTGELFF; length: 16; D: TRBD1; V: TRBV18; size: -; J: TRBJ2-2
DNA: TGCAGCGTTGAGGTAGCGGGGGGCCCAGAGACCCAGTACTTC; CDR3: CSVEVAGGPETQYF; length: 14; D: TRBD2; V: TRBV29-1; size: -; J: TRBJ2-5
DNA: TGTGCCAGCATCGAGGGGCAGGGGCGGCAGCCCCAGCATTTT; CDR3: CASIEGQGRQPQHF; length: 14; D: -; V: TRBV6-6; size: once; J: TRBJ1-5
DNA: TGTGCCAGCAGCTCGGGACACGCGAACACCGGGGAGCTGTTTTTT; CDR3: CASSSGHANTGELFF; length: 15; D: -; V: TRBV7-3; size: -; J: TRBJ2-2
DNA: TGTGCCAGCAGCCAAGCACGCGGGGGACAGGGGATCGACGAGCAGTACTTC; CDR3: CASSQARGGQGIDEQYF; length: 17; D: TRBD1; V: TRBV14; size: -; J: TRBJ2-7
DNA: TGTGCCAGCAGCAAGGTCGGGCATTCCTACAATGAGCAGTTCTTC; CDR3: CASSKVGHSYNEQFF; length: 15; D: -; V: TRBV21-1; size: -; J: TRBJ2-1
DNA: TGCGCCAGCAGCCTCCGGGGGACACTGACCGATACGCAGTATTTT; CDR3: CASSLRGTLTDTQYF; length: 15; D: -; V: TRBV5-1; size: -; J: TRBJ2-3
DNA: TGTGCCACCAGCAGAGGGGCAGACACTGAAGCTTTCTTT; CDR3: CATSRGADTEAFF; length: 13; D: -; V: TRBV15; size: -; J: TRBJ1-1
DNA: TGTGCCACCAGCCCTGGGACAGGAATAAAAAACTATGGCTACACCTTC; CDR3: CATSPGTGIKNYGYTF; length: 16; D: TRBD1; V: TRBV15; size: -; J: TRBJ1-2
DNA: TGTGCCATAGGGCCCGGAGGGTCAGCCACTGAAGCTTTCTTT; CDR3: CAIGPGGSATEAFF; length: 14; D: -; V: TRBV7-9; size: -; J: TRBJ1-1
DNA: TGTGCCAGCAGCCAAGAATTCGGCACTGAAGCTTTCTTT; CDR3: CASSQEFGTEAFF; length: 13; D: -; V: TRBV14; size: -; J: TRBJ1-1
DNA: TGTGCCAGCAGCCCCAAATCGACCGGAACGCTAACCCTCCACTTT; CDR3: CASSPKSTGTLTLHF; length: 15; D: -; V: TRBV21-1; size: -; J: TRBJ1-6
DNA: TGTGCCAGTAGTATAGTTAGCGGGGGCGAGCAGTACTTC; CDR3: CASSIVSGGEQYF; length: 13; D: TRBD2; V: TRBV19; size: -; J: TRBJ2-7
DNA: TGCGCCAGCGGGGGTTCGACAGGGATCGGCTACACCTTC; CDR3: CASGGSTGIGYTF; length: 13; D: TRBD1; V: TRBV5-1; size: -; J: TRBJ1-2
DNA: TGCGCCAGCAGCCAAGGAAGGTACGACGCCGAGCAGTACTTC; CDR3: CASSQGRYDAEQYF; length: 14; D: -; V: TRBV4-3; size: -; J: TRBJ2-7
DNA: TGTGCCAGCTCACGGGGGAACACCGGGGAGCTGTTTTTT; CDR3: CASSRGNTGELFF; length: 13; D: -; V: TRBV18; size: -; J: TRBJ2-2
DNA: TGTGCCAGCACTCGACAGGCGCCTGGATATGGCTACACCTTC; CDR3: CASTRQAPGYGYTF; length: 14; D: -; V: TRBV9; size: once; J: TRBJ1-2
DNA: TGTGCCAGCAGTTTAGGCAGGGGGAAACCCCAGCATTTT; CDR3: CASSLGRGKPQHF; length: 13; D: TRBD1; V: TRBV27; size: -; J: TRBJ1-5
DNA: TGTGCCAGCAGATTGACTAGCAGTACAGATACGCAGTATTTT; CDR3: CASRLTSSTDTQYF; length: 14; D: TRBD2; V: TRBV2; size: -; J: TRBJ2-3
DNA: TGTGCCAGCAGCCCTCGGGACAGCTCCTACGAGCAGTACTTC; CDR3: CASSPRDSSYEQYF; length: 14; D: TRBD1; V: TRBV7-8; size: -; J: TRBJ2-7
DNA: TGTGCCAGCAGCCCCTTCACTGAAGCTTTCTTT; CDR3: CASSPFTEAFF; length: 11; D: -; V: TRBV11-2; size: -; J: TRBJ1-1
DNA: TGTGCCATCAGTGATGGGGGACAGGGTGAAGCTTTCTTT; CDR3: CAISDGGQGEAFF; length: 13; D: TRBD1; V: TRBV10-3; size: -; J: TRBJ1-1
DNA: TGCGCCAGCAGTCACCGGGACACGGAAAACTATGGCTACACCTTC; CDR3: CASSHRDTENYGYTF; length: 15; D: -; V: TRBV23-1; size: -; J: TRBJ1-2
DNA: TGTGCCTGGAGGGGTGGGGGAAATGAGCAGTTCTTC; CDR3: CAWRGGGNEQFF; length: 12; D: -; V: TRBV30; size: -; J: TRBJ2-1
DNA: TGTGCCAGCAGCCAAGACCCAGGTTCGATGAACATTCAGTACTTC; CDR3: CASSQDPGSMNIQYF; length: 15; D: -; V: TRBV14; size: -; J: TRBJ2-4